A single T cell receptor beta chain is shown here with its context. Its target is not known. The data were taken from a study of response to subunit inactivated influenza vaccine. One entry per CDR3 protein, called by TCRdb with MiXCR from the RT-PCR reads. The sample consists of 490,000 or so distinct CDR3 sequences, 6.5% to 8% of them appearing once. Study-level results: Researchers suggested that each seasonal influenza vaccination recruits few new T cells.

Germline CDR1 reads SGHRS; CDR2 reads YFSETQ. V was clipped by 0 bases and J by 8 bases, with 17 bases between them. The CDR3 sequence is 15 residues long. The sequencing here drew on PBMCs from blood, taken around 25 months after vaccination. This chain joins TRBV5-1 and TRBJ1-2; D is undetermined. The TCR comes from a man aged 50 to 69 who received an inactivated influenza vaccine. This CDR3 is CASSLAPESGSGYTF. DNA of the CDR3: TGCGCCAGCAGCTTGGCCCCGGAAAGCGGGAGCGGCTACACCTTC.